One sample yielded the 12 T cell receptor beta chains listed below, sequenced in a study of blood T cell repertoires in COVID-19. Assay used: immunoSEQ multiplex PCR; TCRdb lists only in-frame clones, some missing. The sample lists about 120,000 clones; approximately 81% were seen once. Sequencing used peripheral blood. All receptors come from a woman older than 75 with acute or convalescent COVID-19.

The chain employs TRBV19 and TRBJ1-5, with no clear D. With 7 bases removed from V and 1 base from J, the gap between germline ends came to 17 bases. In germline, CDR1 is LNHDA, CDR2 SQIVND (reference sequence). CDR3 size: 16 residues. The CDR3, as DNA: TGTGCCAGTATCCCCTCGGCAGGCACGAGCAATCAGCCCCAGCATTTT. This sequence encodes CASIPSAGTSNQPQHF.

This sequence joins TRBV18 and TRBJ1-6; tentative D call: TRBD1 (6 bases). The CDR3 spans 16 residues. Trimming pared 6 bases from V and 5 bases from J, leaving 17 bases between. From germline, CDR1 is KGHSH and CDR2 LQKENI. The CDR3: CASSSGVYRDNSPLHF. The CDR3 DNA follows: TGTGCCAGCTCCAGTGGGGTTTACAGGGATAATTCACCCCTCCACTTT.

The chain joins TRBV18 to TRBJ1-6; TRBD1 matches at 8 bases. The CDR3 is made up of 15 amino acids. Per the germline V gene, CDR1 is KGHSH and CDR2 is LQKENI. J was trimmed by 5 bases and V by 5 bases; bases with no gene match: 5. The CDR3 DNA is TGTGCCAGCTCATTCGGGACAGGCGATAATTCACCCCTCCACTTT. Residues: CASSFGTGDNSPLHF.

The chain has TRBV5-4 and TRBJ2-7, with 7 bases aligning to TRBD2. Trimming took 3 bases from V and 1 from J; bases not matched to a gene: 1. The CDR3 extends over 13 amino acids. Germline assignment: CDR1 SGHNT and CDR2 YYREEE (reference sequence). CDR3 coding DNA: TGTGCCAGCAGCTCGGGACTATCCTACGAGCAGTACTTC. It translates to CASSSGLSYEQYF.

This chain links TRBV19 with TRBJ2-2; 10 bases are a match to TRBD1. Trimming cost V 0 bases and J 3 bases; bases outside gene matches: 1. The CDR3 loop spans 16 amino acids. The germline V gene encodes CDR1 LNHDA and CDR2 SQIVND (reference sequence). The CDR3 bases are TGTGCCAGTAGTATAGAGGGACAGGGGCACACCGGGGAGCTGTTTTTT. Protein sequence: CASSIEGQGHTGELFF.

The chain recombines TRBV5-1 with TRBJ1-2; 11 nucleotides align to TRBD1. Germline loops: CDR1 SGHRS, CDR2 YFSETQ. V was clipped by 0 bases and J by 6 bases; unmatched bases: 4. The length of the CDR3 is 15 residues. CDR3 sequence (DNA): TGCGCCAGCAGCTTGGGGACAGGGGGCGCGGATGGCTACACCTTC. Protein sequence: CASSLGTGGADGYTF.

The rearrangement uses TRBV12-1 and TRBJ1-4. TRBV12-1 is a pseudogene. The CDR3 extends over 15 amino acids. DNA for the CDR3: TGTGCCAGCAGCAGAAACAGGAGGGGGGGTGAAAAACTGTTTTTT. This sequence encodes CASSRNRRGGEKLFF.

This chain links TRBV30 with TRBJ2-5; 10 bases match TRBD2. Germline assignment: CDR1 GTSNPN and CDR2 SVGIG (reference sequence). This CDR3 comprises 14 residues. V shed 3 bases and J 4 bases; nucleotides not matched to a gene: 5. CDR3 in DNA: TGTGCCTGGAGGGCCCTAGCGGGAGTAGAGACCCAGTACTTC. The encoded protein is CAWRALAGVETQYF.

The chain combines TRBV28 with TRBJ1-1, with a weak D call TRBD1 (6 bases). The CDR3 length is 16 residues. Germline loops: CDR1 MDHEN, CDR2 SYDVKM. The ends were cut back, 5 bases at V and 10 bases at J, with 26 bases in the middle. The CDR3 is CASSPPAGWGAGVAFF. For the CDR3, the DNA is TGTGCCAGCAGTCCGCCGGCTGGTTGGGGGGCGGGGGTAGCTTTCTTT.

J is TRBJ1-1 and V is TRBV19; unclear D gene. Trimming removed 6 bases from V and 0 bases from J, with 17 bases in between. The length of the CDR3 is 16 residues. Germline CDR1 and CDR2: LNHDA and SQIVND (reference sequence). CDR3 loop: CASRPGGRFMNTEAFF. The CDR3 nucleotides are TGTGCCAGTAGGCCCGGCGGCAGATTCATGAACACTGAAGCTTTCTTT.

The rearrangement joins TRBV13 to TRBJ2-3; 10 nucleotides line up with TRBD2. CDR1 and CDR2 (germline): PRHDT, FYEKMQ (reference sequence). This CDR3 has 17 residues. Germline trimming cut 6 bases from V and 3 bases from J; bases unmatched to any gene: 12. CDR3 sequence: CASRINLAGGGTDTQYF. For the CDR3, the DNA is TGTGCCAGCAGAATCAATTTAGCGGGGGGAGGTACAGATACGCAGTATTTT.

This clone was found once. The gene calls are TRBV9 and TRBJ1-2; D not resolved. CDR1 and CDR2 (germline): SGDLS, YYNGEE. The CDR3 length is 14 residues. Trimming shortened V by 0 bases and J by 5 bases, and 11 bases separated the two germline ends. CDR3 sequence: CASSVATESYGYTF. In DNA form, the CDR3 reads TGTGCCAGCAGCGTAGCTACGGAGTCGTATGGCTACACCTTC.